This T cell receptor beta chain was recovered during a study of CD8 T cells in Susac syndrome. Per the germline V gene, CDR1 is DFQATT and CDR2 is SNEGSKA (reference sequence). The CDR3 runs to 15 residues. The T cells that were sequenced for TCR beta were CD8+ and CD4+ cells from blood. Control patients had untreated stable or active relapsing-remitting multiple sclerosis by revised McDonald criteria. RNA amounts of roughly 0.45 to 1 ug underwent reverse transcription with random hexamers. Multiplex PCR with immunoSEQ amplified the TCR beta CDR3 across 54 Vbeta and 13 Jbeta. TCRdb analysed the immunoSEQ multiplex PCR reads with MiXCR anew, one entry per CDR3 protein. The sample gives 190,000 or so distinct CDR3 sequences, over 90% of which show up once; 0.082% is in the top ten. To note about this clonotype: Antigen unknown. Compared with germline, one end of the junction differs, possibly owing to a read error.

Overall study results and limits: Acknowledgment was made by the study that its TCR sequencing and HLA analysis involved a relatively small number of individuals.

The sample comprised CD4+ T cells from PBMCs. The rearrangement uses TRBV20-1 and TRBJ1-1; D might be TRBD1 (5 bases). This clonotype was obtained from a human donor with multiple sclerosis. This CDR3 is CSAPGTPQSNTEAFF. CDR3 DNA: TGCAGTGCCCCCGGGACTCCACAAAGCAACACCGAAGCTTTCTTT.